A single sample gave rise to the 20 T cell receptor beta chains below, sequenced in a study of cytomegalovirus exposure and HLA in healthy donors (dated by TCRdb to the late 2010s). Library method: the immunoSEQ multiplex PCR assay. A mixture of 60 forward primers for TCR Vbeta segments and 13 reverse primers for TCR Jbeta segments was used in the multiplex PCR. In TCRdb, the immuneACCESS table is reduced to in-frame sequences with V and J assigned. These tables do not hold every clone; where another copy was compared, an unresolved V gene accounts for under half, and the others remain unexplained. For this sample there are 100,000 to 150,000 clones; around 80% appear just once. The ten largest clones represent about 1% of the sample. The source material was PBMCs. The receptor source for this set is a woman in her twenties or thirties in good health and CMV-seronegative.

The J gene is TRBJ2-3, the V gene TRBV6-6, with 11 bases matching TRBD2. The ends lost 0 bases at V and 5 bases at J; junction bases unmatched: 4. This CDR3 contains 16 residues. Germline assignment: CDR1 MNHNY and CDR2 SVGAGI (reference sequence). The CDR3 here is CASSYSSGRAVDTQYF. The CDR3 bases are TGTGCCAGCAGTTACTCTAGCGGGAGGGCGGTAGATACGCAGTATTTT.

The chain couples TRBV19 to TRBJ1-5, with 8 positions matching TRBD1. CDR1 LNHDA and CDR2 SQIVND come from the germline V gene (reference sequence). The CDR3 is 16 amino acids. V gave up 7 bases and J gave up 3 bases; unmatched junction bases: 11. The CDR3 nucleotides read TGTGCCAGTATACGCGGAGGACAGGGATTCAATCAGCCCCAGCATTTT. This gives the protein CASIRGGQGFNQPQHF. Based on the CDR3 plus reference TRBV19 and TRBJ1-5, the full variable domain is DGGITQSPKYLFRKEGQNVTLSCEQNLNHDAMYWYRQDPGQGLRLIYYSQIVNDFQKGDIAEGYSVSREKKESFPLTVTSAQKNPTAFYLCASIRGGQGFNQPQHFGDGTRLSIL.

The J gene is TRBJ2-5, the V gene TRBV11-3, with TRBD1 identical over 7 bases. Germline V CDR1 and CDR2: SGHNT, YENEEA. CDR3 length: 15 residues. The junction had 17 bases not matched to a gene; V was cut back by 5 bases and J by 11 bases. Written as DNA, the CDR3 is TGTGCCAGCAGCCCCACGACAGGGCCCTTACGAGAGCAGTACTTC. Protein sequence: CASSPTTGPLREQYF.

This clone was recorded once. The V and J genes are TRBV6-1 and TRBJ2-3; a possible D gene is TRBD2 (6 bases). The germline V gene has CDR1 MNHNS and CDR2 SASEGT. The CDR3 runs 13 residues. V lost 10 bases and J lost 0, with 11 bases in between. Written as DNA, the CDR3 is TGTGCCACCTCGGGAGTAAGCACAGATACGCAGTATTTT. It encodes CATSGVSTDTQYF.

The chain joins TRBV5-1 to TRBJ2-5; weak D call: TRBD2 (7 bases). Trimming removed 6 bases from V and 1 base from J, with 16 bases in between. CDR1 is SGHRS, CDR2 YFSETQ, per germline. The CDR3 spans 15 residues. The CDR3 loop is CASTTGGYGQETQYF. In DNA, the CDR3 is TGCGCCAGCACCACGGGGGGCTACGGCCAAGAGACCCAGTACTTC. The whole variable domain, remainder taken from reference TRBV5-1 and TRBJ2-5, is KAGVTQTPRYLIKTRGQQVTLSCSPISGHRSVSWYQQTPGQGLQFLFEYFSETQRNKGNFPGRFSGRQFSNSRSEMNVSTLELGDSALYLCASTTGGYGQETQYFGPGTRLLVL.

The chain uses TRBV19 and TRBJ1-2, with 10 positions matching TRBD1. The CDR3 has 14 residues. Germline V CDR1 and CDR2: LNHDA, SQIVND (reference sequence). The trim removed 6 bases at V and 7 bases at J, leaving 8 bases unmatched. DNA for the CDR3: TGTGCCAGTAGCCCGAGGGGGACAGGGGCTGGCTACACCTTC. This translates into CASSPRGTGAGYTF.

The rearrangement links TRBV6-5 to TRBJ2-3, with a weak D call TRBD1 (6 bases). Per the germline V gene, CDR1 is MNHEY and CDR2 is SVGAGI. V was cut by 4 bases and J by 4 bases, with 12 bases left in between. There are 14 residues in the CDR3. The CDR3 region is CASSSTGQSDTQYF. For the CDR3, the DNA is TGTGCCAGCAGTTCCACGGGACAATCAGATACGCAGTATTTT.

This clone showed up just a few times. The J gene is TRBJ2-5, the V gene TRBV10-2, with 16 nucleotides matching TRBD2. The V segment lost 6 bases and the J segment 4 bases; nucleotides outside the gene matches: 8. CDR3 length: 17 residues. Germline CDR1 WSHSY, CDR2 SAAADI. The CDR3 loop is CASRGTSGGVEGETQYF. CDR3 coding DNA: TGCGCCAGCAGGGGGACTAGCGGGGGGGTGGAGGGAGAGACCCAGTACTTC.

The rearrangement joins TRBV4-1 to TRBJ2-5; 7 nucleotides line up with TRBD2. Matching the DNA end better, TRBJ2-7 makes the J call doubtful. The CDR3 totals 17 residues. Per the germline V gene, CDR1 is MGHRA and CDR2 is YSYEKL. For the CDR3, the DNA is TGCGCCAGCAGCCAAGAAGTTCTCGGGGGGAGAATTTACGAGCAGTACTTC. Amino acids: CASSQEVLGGRIYEQYF.

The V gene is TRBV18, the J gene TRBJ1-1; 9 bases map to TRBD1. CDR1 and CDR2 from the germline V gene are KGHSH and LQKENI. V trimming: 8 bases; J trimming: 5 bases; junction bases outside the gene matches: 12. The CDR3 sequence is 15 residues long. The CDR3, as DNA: TGTGCCAGCGCCTTGGGACAGGGAGGCGAGACTGAAGCTTTCTTT. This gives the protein CASALGQGGETEAFF. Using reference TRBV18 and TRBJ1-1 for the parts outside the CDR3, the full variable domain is NAGVMQNPRHLVRRRGQEARLRCSPMKGHSHVYWYRQLPEEGLKFMVYLQKENIIDESGMPKERFSAEFPKEGPSILRIQQVVRGDSAAYFCASALGQGGETEAFFGQGTRLTVV.

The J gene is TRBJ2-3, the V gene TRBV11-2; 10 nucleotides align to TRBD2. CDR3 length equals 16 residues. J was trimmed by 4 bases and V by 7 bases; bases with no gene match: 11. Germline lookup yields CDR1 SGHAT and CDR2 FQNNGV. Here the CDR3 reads CASIRELAGASDTQYF. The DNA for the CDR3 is TGTGCCAGCATCCGAGAGCTAGCGGGAGCTTCAGATACGCAGTATTTT.

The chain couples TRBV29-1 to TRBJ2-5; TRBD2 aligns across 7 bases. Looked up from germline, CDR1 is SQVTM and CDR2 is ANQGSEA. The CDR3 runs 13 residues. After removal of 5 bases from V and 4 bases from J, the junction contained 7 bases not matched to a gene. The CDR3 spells CSVPERGRETQYF. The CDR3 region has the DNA TGCAGCGTTCCAGAGCGGGGAAGAGAGACCCAGTACTTC.

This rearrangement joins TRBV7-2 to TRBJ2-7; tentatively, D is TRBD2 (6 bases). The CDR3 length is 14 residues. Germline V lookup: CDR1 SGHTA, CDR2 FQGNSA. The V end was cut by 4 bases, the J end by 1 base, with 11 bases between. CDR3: CASSYRDFSYEQYF. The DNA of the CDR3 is TGTGCCAGCAGCTACCGGGACTTTTCCTACGAGCAGTACTTC.

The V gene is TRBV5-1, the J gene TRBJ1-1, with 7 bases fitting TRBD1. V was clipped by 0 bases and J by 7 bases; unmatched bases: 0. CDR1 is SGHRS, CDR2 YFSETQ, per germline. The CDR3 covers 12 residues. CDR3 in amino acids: CASSLAGGEAFF. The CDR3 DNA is TGCGCCAGCAGCTTGGCAGGGGGTGAAGCTTTCTTT.

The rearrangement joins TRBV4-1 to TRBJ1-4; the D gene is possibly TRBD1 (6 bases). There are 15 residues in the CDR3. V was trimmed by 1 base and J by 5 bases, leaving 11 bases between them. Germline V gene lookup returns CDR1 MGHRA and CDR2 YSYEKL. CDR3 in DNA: TGCGCCAGCAGCCAAGGAGGACAGATCAATGAAAAACTGTTTTTT. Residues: CASSQGGQINEKLFF.

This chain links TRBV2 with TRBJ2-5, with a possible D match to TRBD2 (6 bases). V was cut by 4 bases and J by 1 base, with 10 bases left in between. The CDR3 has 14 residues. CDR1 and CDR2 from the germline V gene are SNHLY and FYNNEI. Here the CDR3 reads CASSARRAQETQYF. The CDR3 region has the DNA TGTGCCAGCAGTGCGCGGAGGGCCCAAGAGACCCAGTACTTC.

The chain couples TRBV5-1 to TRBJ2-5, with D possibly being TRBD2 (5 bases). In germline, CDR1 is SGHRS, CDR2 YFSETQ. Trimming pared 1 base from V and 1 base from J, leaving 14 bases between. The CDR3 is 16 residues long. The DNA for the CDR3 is TGCGCCAGCAGCTTGTTCGTGAGGCGGGCCCAAGAGACCCAGTACTTC. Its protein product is CASSLFVRRAQETQYF.

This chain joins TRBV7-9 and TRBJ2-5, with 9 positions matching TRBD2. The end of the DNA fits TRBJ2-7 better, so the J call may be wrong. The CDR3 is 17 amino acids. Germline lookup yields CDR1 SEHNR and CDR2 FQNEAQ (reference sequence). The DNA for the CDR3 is TGTGCCAGCAGCCCCGGGGGGTCAGCGGGGGGCTCCTACGAGCAGTACTTC. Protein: CASSPGGSAGGSYEQYF.

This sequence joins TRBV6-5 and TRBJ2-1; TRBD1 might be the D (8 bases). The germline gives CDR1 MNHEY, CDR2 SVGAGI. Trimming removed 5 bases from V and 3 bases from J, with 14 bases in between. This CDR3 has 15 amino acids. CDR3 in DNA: TGTGCCAGCAGTCGACACAGGGGGGGCTACAATGAGCAGTTCTTC. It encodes CASSRHRGGYNEQFF.

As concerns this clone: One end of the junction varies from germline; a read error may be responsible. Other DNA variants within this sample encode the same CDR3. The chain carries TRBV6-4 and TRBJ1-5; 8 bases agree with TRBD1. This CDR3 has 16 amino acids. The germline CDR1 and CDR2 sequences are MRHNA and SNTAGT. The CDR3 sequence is CASSDHGTGPNQPQHF. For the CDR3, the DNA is TGCGCCAGCAGTGACCACGGGACAGGCCCGAATCAGCCCCAGCATTTT.